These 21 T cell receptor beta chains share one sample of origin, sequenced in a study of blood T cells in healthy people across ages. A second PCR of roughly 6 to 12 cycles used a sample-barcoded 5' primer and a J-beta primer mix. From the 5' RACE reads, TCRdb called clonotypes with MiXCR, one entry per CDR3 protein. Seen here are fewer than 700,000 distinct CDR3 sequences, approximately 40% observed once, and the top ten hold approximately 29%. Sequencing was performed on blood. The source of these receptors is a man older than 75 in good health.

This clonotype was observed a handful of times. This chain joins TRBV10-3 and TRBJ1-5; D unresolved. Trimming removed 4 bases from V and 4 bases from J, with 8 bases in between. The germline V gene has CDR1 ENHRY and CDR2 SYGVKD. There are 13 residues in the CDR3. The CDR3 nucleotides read TGTGCCATCAGTGGCCAGGAAAATCAGCCCCAGCATTTT. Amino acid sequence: CAISGQENQPQHF.

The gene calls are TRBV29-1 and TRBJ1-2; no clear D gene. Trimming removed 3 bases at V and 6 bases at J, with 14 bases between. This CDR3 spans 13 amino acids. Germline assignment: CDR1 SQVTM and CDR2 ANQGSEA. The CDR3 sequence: CSVDSAANDGYTF. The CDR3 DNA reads TGCAGCGTTGACTCGGCGGCCAACGATGGCTACACCTTC.

The DNA for the CDR3 is TGTGCCAGCAGTTATAGTGGCGGGACACAGTACTTC. Translating it yields CASSYSGGTQYF. The V call is TRBV6-2 or TRBV6-3, the J call TRBJ2-7, with D perhaps given as TRBD1 or TRBD2 (6 bases each). Looked up from germline, CDR1 is MNHEY and CDR2 is SVGEGT. This CDR3 has 12 amino acids. The ends were cut back, 3 bases at V and 10 bases at J, with 13 bases in the middle.

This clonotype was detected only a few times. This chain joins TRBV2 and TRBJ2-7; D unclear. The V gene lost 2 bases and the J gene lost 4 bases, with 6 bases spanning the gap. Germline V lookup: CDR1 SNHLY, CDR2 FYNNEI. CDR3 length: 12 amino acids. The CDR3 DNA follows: TGTGCCAGCAGTGAATCGTTATACGAGCAGTACTTC. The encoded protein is CASSESLYEQYF.

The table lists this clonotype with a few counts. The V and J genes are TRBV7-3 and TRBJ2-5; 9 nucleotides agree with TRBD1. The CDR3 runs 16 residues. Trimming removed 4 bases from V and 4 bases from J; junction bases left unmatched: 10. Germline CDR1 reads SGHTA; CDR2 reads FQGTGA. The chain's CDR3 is CASSSTGGVEGETQYF. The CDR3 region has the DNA TGTGCCAGCAGCTCTACAGGGGGCGTAGAAGGAGAGACCCAGTACTTC. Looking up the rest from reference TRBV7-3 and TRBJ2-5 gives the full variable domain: GAGVSQTPSNKVTEKGKYVELRCDPISGHTALYWYRQSLGQGPEFLIYFQGTGAADDSGLPNDRFFAVRPEGSVSTLKIQRTERGDSAVYLCASSSTGGVEGETQYFGPGTRLLVL.

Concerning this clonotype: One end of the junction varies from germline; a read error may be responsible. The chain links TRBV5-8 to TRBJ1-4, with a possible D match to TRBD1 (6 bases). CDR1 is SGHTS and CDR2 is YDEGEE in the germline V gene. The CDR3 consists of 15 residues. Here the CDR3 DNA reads TGTGTCAGCAGCTCAGGGGACCCCAACTCTGAAAAACTGTTTTTT. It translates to CVSSSGDPNSEKLFF.

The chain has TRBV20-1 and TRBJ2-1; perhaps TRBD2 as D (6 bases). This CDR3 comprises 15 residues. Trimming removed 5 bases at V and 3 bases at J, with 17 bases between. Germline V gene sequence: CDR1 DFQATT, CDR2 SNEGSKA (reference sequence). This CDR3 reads CSAGGSRAGYNEQFF. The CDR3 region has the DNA TGCAGTGCTGGGGGGAGTCGAGCGGGCTACAATGAGCAGTTCTTC.

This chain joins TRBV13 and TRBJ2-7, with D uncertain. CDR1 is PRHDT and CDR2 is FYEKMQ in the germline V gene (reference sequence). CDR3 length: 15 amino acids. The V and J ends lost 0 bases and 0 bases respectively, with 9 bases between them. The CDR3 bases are TGTGCCAGCAGCTTAGGGGTGGCATTCTCCTACGAGCAGTACTTC. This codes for CASSLGVAFSYEQYF.

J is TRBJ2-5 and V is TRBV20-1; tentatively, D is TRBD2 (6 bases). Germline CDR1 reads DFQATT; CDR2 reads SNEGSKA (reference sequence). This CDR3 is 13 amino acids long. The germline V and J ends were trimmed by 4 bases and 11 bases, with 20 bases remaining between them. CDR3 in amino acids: CSANPKVSGEQYF. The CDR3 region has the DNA TGCAGTGCTAACCCAAAGGTTTCGGGGGAGCAGTACTTC.

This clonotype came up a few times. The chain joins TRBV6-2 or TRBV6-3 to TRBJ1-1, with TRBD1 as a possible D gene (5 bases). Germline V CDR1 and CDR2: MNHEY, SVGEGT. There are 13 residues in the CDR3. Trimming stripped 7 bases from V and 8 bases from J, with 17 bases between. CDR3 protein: CASTDGASYEAFF. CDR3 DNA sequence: TGTGCCAGCACGGACGGGGCTTCGTACGAAGCTTTCTTT.

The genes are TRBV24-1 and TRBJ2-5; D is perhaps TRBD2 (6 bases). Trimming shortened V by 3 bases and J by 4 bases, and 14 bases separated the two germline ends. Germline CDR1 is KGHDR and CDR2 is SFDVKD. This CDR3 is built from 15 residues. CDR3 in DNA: TGTGCCACCAGTGATCCGAGACTAGTACCAGAGACCCAGTACTTC. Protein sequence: CATSDPRLVPETQYF.

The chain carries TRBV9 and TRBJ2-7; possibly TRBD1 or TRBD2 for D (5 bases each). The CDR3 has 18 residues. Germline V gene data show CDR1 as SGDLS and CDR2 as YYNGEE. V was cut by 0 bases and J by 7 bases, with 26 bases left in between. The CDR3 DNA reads TGTGCCAGCAGCGTAGAGAGGGACCCCCGTAACTCCTACAATGAGCAGTACTTC. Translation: CASSVERDPRNSYNEQYF. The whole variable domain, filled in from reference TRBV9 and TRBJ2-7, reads DSGVTQTPKHLITATGQRVTLRCSPRSGDLSVYWYQQSLDQGLQFLIQYYNGEERAKGNILERFSAQQFPDLHSELNLSSLELGDSALYFCASSVERDPRNSYNEQYFGPGTRLTVT.

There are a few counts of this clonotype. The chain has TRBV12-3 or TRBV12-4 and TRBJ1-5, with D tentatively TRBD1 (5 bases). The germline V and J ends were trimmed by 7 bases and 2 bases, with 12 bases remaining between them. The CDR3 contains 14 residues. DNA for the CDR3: TGTGCCAGCAACACCCAAGGGGGCAATCAGCCCCAGCATTTT. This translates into CASNTQGGNQPQHF.

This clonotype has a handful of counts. DNA for the CDR3: TGCAGCGTGACTACTCGCAGGGGGAACTATGGCTACACCTTC. Protein sequence: CSVTTRRGNYGYTF. The chain couples TRBV29-1 to TRBJ1-2; TRBD1 agrees at 7 bases. Germline V gene sequence: CDR1 SQVTM, CDR2 ANQGSEA. Losses at the gene ends were 6 bases for V and 2 bases for J; bases not matched to a gene: 9. CDR3 length equals 14 residues.

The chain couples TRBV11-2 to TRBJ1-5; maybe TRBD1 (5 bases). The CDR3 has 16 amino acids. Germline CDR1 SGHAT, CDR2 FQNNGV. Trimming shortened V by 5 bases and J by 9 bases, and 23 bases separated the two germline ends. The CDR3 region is CASSPMGRTGPGPQHF. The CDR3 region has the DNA TGTGCCAGCAGCCCGATGGGCAGGACGGGACCGGGGCCCCAGCATTTT.

As DNA, the CDR3 is TGTGCCACCAGCAGAGCCCCAGGAGCAACTAATGAAAAACTGTTTTTT. This encodes CATSRAPGATNEKLFF. The rearrangement uses TRBV15 and TRBJ1-4; D not resolved. Trimming pared 1 base from V and 0 bases from J, leaving 9 bases between. The germline gives CDR1 LNHNV, CDR2 YYDKDF (reference sequence). The CDR3 covers 16 residues.

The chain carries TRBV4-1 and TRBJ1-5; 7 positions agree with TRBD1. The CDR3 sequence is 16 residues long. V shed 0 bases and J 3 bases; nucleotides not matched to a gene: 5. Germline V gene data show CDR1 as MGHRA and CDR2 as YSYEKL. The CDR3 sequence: CASSQDRTGLNQPQHF. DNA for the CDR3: TGCGCCAGCAGCCAAGACCGGACAGGTCTCAATCAGCCCCAGCATTTT.

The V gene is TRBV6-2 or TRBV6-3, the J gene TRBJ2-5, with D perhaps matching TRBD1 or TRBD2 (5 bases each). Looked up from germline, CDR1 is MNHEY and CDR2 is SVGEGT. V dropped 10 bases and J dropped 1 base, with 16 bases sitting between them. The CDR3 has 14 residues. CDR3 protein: CATNNRGAQETQYF. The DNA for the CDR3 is TGTGCCACAAATAACAGAGGGGCCCAAGAGACCCAGTACTTC.

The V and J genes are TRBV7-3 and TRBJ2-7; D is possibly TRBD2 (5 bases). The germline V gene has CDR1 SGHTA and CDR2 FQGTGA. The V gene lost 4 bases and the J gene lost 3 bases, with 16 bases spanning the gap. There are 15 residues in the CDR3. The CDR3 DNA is TGTGCCAGCAGCTCAAGGCCCGGGGTCGGCTACGAGCAGTACTTC. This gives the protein CASSSRPGVGYEQYF. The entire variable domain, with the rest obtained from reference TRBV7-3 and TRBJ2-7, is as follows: GAGVSQTPSNKVTEKGKYVELRCDPISGHTALYWYRQSLGQGPEFLIYFQGTGAADDSGLPNDRFFAVRPEGSVSTLKIQRTERGDSAVYLCASSSRPGVGYEQYFGPGTRLTVT.

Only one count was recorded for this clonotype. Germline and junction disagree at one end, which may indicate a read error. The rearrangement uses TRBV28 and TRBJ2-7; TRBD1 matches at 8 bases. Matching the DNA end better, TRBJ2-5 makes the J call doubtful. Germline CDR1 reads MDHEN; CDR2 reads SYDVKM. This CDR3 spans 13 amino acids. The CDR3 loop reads CVSRTGYVETQYF. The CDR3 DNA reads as TGTGTCAGCAGGACAGGGTATGTGGAGACCCAGTACTTC.

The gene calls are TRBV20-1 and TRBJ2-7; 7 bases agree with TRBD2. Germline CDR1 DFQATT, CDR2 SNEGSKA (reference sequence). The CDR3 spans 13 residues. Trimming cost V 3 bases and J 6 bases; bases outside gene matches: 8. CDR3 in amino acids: CSASGLGFVEQYF. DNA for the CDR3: TGCAGTGCTAGTGGACTAGGGTTTGTCGAGCAGTACTTC.